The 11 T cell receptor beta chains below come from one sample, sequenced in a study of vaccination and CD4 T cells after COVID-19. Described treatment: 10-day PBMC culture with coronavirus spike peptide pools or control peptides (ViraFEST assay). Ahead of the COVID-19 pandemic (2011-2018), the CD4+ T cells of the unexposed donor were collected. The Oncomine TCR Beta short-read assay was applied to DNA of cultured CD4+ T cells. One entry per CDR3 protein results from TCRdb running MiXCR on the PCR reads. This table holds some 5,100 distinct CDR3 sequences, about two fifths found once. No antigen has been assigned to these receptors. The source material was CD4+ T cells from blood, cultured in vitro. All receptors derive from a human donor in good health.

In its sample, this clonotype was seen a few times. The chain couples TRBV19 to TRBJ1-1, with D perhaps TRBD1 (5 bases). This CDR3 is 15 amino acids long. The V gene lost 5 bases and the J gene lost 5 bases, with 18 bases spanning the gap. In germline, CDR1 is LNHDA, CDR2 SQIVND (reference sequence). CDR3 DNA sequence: TGTGCCAGTAGTCTCGACCTGGCGGGGCGGACTGAAGCTTTCTTT. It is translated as CASSLDLAGRTEAFF.

The CDR3 sequence is CASSLVQGGQYF. CDR3 in DNA: TGTGCCAGCAGCTTAGTACAGGGGGGGCAGTACTTC. This sequence joins TRBV7-9 and TRBJ2-7, with 8 bases that match TRBD1. The germline V gene encodes CDR1 SEHNR and CDR2 FQNEAQ (reference sequence). The length of the CDR3 is 12 residues. V was clipped by 1 base and J by 9 bases; unmatched bases: 2.

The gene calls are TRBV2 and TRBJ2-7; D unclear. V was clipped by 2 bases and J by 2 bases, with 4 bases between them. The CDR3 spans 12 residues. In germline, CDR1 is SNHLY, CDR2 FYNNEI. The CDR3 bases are TGTGCCAGCAGTGAACAGCCCTACGAGCAGTACTTC. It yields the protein CASSEQPYEQYF.

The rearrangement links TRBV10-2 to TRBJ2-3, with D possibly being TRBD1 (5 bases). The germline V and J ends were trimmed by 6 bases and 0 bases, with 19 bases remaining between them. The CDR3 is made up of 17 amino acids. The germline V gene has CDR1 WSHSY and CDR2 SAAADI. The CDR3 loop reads CASSEITGVLSTDTQYF. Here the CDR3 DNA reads TGCGCCAGCAGCGAGATAACAGGAGTACTCAGCACAGATACGCAGTATTTT.

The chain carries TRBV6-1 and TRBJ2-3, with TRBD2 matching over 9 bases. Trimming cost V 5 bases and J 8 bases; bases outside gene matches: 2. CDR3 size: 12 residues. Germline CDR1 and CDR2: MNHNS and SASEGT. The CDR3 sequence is CASSPTSGTQYF. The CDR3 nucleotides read TGTGCCAGCAGTCCGACTAGCGGTACGCAGTATTTT.

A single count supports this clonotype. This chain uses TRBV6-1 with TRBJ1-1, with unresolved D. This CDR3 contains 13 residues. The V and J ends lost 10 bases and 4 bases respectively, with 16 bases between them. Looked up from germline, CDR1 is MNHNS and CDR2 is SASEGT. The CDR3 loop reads CATIIPPGTEAFF. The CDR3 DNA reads TGTGCCACCATTATCCCCCCTGGCACTGAAGCTTTCTTT.

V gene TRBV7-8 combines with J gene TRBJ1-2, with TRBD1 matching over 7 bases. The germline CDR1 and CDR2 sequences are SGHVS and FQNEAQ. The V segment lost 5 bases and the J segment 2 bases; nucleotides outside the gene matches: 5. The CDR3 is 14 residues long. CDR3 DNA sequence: TGTGCCAGCAGCCCTCGGACAGGCAACTATGGCTACACCTTC. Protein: CASSPRTGNYGYTF.

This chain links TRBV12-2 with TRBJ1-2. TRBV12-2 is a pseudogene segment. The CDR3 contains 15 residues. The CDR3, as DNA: TGTGCAAGTCGCTTAGCGAAGGACCCTAACTATGGCTACACCTTC. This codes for CASRLAKDPNYGYTF.

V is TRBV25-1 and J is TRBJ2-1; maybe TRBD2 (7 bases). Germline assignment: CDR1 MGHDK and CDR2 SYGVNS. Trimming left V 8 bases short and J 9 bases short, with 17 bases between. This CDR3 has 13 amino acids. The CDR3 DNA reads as TGTGCCAGCGGACTAGGGGGGACGGTTGAGCAGTTCTTC. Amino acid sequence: CASGLGGTVEQFF.

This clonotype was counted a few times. As DNA, the CDR3 is TGCAGTGCTAGCAAAGCGGGAGGGTCCAACGAGCAGTACTTC. It translates to CSASKAGGSNEQYF. V usage is TRBV20-1 and J usage is TRBJ2-7; 10 bases are shared with TRBD2. Trimming at V came to 3 bases and at J to 5 bases, leaving 7 bases not matched to a gene. The CDR3 has 14 amino acids. The germline CDR1 and CDR2 sequences are DFQATT and SNEGSKA (reference sequence).

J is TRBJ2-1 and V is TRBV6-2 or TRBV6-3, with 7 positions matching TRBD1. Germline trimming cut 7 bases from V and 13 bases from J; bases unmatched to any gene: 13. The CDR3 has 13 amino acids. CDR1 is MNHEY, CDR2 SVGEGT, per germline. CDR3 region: CASTGSGTVEQFF. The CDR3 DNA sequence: TGTGCCAGCACCGGTTCCGGGACAGTCGAACAGTTCTTC.